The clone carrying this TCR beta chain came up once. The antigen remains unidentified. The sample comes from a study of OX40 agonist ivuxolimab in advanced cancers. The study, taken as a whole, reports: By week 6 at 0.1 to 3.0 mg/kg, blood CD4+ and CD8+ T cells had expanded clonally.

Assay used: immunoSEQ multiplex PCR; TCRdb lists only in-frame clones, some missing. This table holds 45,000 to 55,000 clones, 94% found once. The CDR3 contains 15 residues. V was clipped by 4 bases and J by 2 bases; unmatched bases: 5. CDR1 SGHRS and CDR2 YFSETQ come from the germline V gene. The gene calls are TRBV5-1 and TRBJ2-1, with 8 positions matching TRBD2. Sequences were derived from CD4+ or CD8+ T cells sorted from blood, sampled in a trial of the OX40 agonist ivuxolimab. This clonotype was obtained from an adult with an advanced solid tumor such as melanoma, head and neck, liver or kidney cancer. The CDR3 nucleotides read TGCGCCAGCAGCGTCGGGAGGGGGGCCTACAATGAGCAGTTCTTC. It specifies CASSVGRGAYNEQFF.